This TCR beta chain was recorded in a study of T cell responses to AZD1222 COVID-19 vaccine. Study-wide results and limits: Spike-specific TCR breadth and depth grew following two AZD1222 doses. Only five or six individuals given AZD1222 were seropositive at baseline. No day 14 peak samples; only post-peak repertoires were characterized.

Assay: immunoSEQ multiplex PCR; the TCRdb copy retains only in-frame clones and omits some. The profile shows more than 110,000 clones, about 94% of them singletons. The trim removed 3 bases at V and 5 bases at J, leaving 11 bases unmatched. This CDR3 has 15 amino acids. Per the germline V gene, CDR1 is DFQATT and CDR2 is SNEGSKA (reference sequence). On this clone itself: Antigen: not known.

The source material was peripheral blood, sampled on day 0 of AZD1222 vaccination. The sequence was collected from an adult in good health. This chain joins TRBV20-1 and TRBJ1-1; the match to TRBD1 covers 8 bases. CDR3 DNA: TGCAGTGCTAGTGCAGTGACAGGGGTTCAAACTGAAGCTTTCTTT. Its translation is CSASAVTGVQTEAFF.